These 14 T cell receptor beta chains were sequenced from one sample in a study of T cells after yellow fever vaccination. Each CDR3 protein gets one entry after TCRdb re-called the 5' RACE reads with MiXCR. The sample carries around 550,000 distinct CDR3 sequences, over 15% recorded once. The source was PBMCs, collected 15 days after the yellow fever booster vaccination. The source of these receptors is a man aged 25-40 years who received the YFV17D yellow fever vaccine.

This rearrangement joins TRBV3-1 to TRBJ2-5, with D tentatively TRBD1 (5 bases). Trimming removed 6 bases at V and 2 bases at J, with 13 bases between. This CDR3 spans 14 amino acids. Germline V lookup: CDR1 LGHDT, CDR2 YNNKEL (reference sequence). The CDR3 is CASRHIDRQETQYF. The CDR3 nucleotides read TGTGCCAGCAGACACATAGACAGACAAGAGACCCAGTACTTC.

J is TRBJ2-7 and V is TRBV2; the D is unclear. Trimming shortened V by 9 bases and J by 4 bases, and 13 bases separated the two germline ends. CDR3 length: 12 amino acids. Germline CDR1 reads SNHLY; CDR2 reads FYNNEI. The DNA of the CDR3 is TGTGCCAGTGTATTATGGGGATACGAGCAGTACTTC. Amino acids: CASVLWGYEQYF.

The chain links TRBV5-1 to TRBJ2-1; TRBD1 is a possible D gene (6 bases). Germline V lookup: CDR1 SGHRS, CDR2 YFSETQ. This CDR3 is 15 amino acids long. Trimming cost V 2 bases and J 3 bases, with 12 bases left between them. The chain's CDR3 is CASSFTGSNYNEQFF. The CDR3 DNA is TGCGCCAGCAGCTTTACAGGGTCGAACTACAATGAGCAGTTCTTC.

DNA of the CDR3: TGCGCCAGCAGCTTGGAGCCGGGACTAGCGGGAGGGCCGAAGACCCAGTACTTC. Protein: CASSLEPGLAGGPKTQYF. The rearrangement links TRBV5-1 to TRBJ2-5, with 16 bases matching TRBD2. This CDR3 region has 18 residues. The V gene's germline CDR1 is SGHRS and CDR2 YFSETQ. J lost 6 bases, V lost 0 bases, and 8 bases had no gene match.

V gene TRBV20-1 combines with J gene TRBJ2-5, with D possibly being TRBD2 (6 bases). The CDR3 covers 16 residues. Germline assignment: CDR1 DFQATT and CDR2 SNEGSKA (reference sequence). CDR3 sequence (DNA): TGCTGCGCTAGAGGGGTAGCGGCCAAGACCCAAGAGACCCAGTACTTC. Its protein product is CCARGVAAKTQETQYF.

V and J are TRBV7-6 and TRBJ2-2; D is tentatively TRBD1 or TRBD2 (5 bases each). The CDR3 runs 19 residues. The V end lost 5 bases, the J end lost 0 bases, and 22 bases lay between the germline ends. CDR1 and CDR2 (germline): SGHVS, FNYEAQ. The CDR3 sequence is CASSPAAGLAAANTGELFF. The CDR3 nucleotides read TGTGCCAGCAGCCCAGCCGCAGGGCTAGCAGCCGCGAACACCGGGGAGCTGTTTTTT.

This clonotype came up a few times. V gene TRBV24-1 combines with J gene TRBJ1-2; maybe TRBD1 (5 bases). With 5 bases removed from V and 3 bases from J, the gap between germline ends came to 12 bases. The germline V gene has CDR1 KGHDR and CDR2 SFDVKD. The length of the CDR3 is 14 residues. The CDR3 spells CATSASGGDYGYTF. DNA for the CDR3: TGTGCCACCAGTGCCAGCGGGGGTGACTATGGCTACACCTTC.

The gene calls are TRBV20-1 and TRBJ2-2, with a weak D call TRBD1 (6 bases). This CDR3 spans 13 amino acids. V lost 4 bases and J lost 7, with 13 bases in between. CDR1 is DFQATT and CDR2 is SNEGSKA in the germline V gene (reference sequence). CDR3 protein: CSATDSLRGELFF. CDR3 nucleotides: TGCAGTGCTACGGACAGTCTCCGCGGGGAGCTGTTTTTT.

In this sample, this clonotype turned up a few times. This chain connects TRBV4-3 to TRBJ2-1; 14 nucleotides match TRBD2. The CDR3 has 16 residues. In germline, CDR1 is LGHNA, CDR2 YSLEER. J lost 5 bases, V lost 2 bases, and 2 bases had no gene match. The CDR3 DNA reads as TGCGCCAGCAGCCAAAAGGGACTAGCGGGGGACAATGAGCAGTTCTTC. It translates to CASSQKGLAGDNEQFF.

The chain couples TRBV6-1 to TRBJ2-3, with D perhaps TRBD1 (5 bases). V lost 6 bases and J lost 0, with 13 bases in between. The length of the CDR3 is 15 residues. CDR1 is MNHNS, CDR2 SASEGT, per germline. The CDR3, as DNA: TGTGCCAGCAGCTGGGGCCCTCCTAGCACAGATACGCAGTATTTT. Encoded protein: CASSWGPPSTDTQYF.

In its sample, this clonotype was seen once. The V and J genes are TRBV12-3 or TRBV12-4 and TRBJ2-3; D gene unclear. The V end was cut by 6 bases, the J end by 1 base, with 17 bases between. CDR3 size: 16 residues. The CDR3 DNA sequence: TGTGCCAGCAGCCCCGATTTGGCAATGCGCACAGATACGCAGTATTTT. This gives the protein CASSPDLAMRTDTQYF.

This chain joins TRBV5-1 and TRBJ2-3; D ambiguous. The germline V gene encodes CDR1 SGHRS and CDR2 YFSETQ. The CDR3 covers 15 residues. V lost 0 bases, J lost 7 bases, and 15 bases lay in between. The CDR3 DNA reads TGCGCCAGCAGCTTGGATTTCGCGACGTCCTATACGCAGTATTTT. Its protein product is CASSLDFATSYTQYF. Based on the CDR3 plus reference TRBV5-1 and TRBJ2-3, the full variable domain is KAGVTQTPRYLIKTRGQQVTLSCSPISGHRSVSWYQQTPGQGLQFLFEYFSETQRNKGNFPGRFSGRQFSNSRSEMNVSTLELGDSALYLCASSLDFATSYTQYFGPGTRLTVL.

The genes are TRBV11-3 and TRBJ2-3, with 9 positions matching TRBD2. From germline, CDR1 is SGHNT and CDR2 YENEEA. J was trimmed by 2 bases and V by 3 bases; bases with no gene match: 6. The CDR3 is made up of 16 amino acids. The CDR3 spells CASSLLAGGVTDTQYF. The CDR3, as DNA: TGTGCCAGCAGCTTGTTGGCGGGAGGGGTCACAGATACGCAGTATTTT.

This clonotype has a handful of counts. This chain joins TRBV7-9 and TRBJ1-2; D perhaps matches TRBD1 (5 bases). There are 15 residues in the CDR3. Per germline, CDR1 SEHNR and CDR2 FQNEAQ (reference sequence). The V gene lost 5 bases and the J gene lost 8 bases, with 21 bases spanning the gap. The CDR3 nucleotides are TGTGCCAGCAGCACCCGTGGAGGGACCCCTCGGGGCTACACCTTC. Translating gives CASSTRGGTPRGYTF.